What follows is one TCR beta chain and its context. The antigen is not known. As every portion of the isolated RNA was reverse transcribed, the sequencing read expressed TCRB transcripts. Some clones are missing from TCRdb's copy, which holds only in-frame ones; the method was immunoSEQ multiplex PCR. The sample lists a few hundred thousand clones; roughly a tenth were seen once. These data belong to a study of beta chain features in type 1 diabetes. This CDR3 region has 14 residues. Trimming cost V 4 bases and J 5 bases; bases outside gene matches: 7. Germline lookup yields CDR1 KGHSH and CDR2 LQKENI. A single heparinised draw of approximately 100 mL on average was taken per donor. CD45RO/CCR7/CD25/CD127/CD95/CD27 separated CD4+ naive, central memory, regulatory and stem cell-like memory cells by sorting. Points from the study as a whole: Shortening that was moderate but significant affected the TCRB CDR3s of Type 1 diabetes patients in all four CD4+ subsets.

The receptor was derived from a man aged 30-40 years with type 1 diabetes. The source material was central memory CD4+ T cells from blood. The V call is TRBV18, the J call TRBJ2-5, with 7 nucleotides matching TRBD1. DNA of the CDR3: TGTGCCAGCTCACGACAGGGATGGGGGGAGACCCAGTACTTC. Translating it yields CASSRQGWGETQYF. The full variable domain, rest sourced from reference TRBV18 and TRBJ2-5, is NAGVMQNPRHLVRRRGQEARLRCSPMKGHSHVYWYRQLPEEGLKFMVYLQKENIIDESGMPKERFSAEFPKEGPSILRIQQVVRGDSAAYFCASSRQGWGETQYFGPGTRLLVL.